Listed below are T cell receptor beta chains from one sample, sequenced in a study of chemoradiotherapy in HPV16-positive cancers. TCRdb's table, derived via immunoSEQ multiplex PCR, lists solely in-frame clones and lacks some. The top ten hold about a sixth of the sample, which has about 27,000 clones, over 90% seen once. Specimen: blood, collected from a patient who underwent chemoradiotherapy. Receptors originate from a human donor with HPV-associated anogenital cancer. Both conserved end residues are trimmed from each CDR3.

TRBJ2-7 | TRBV11-2 | ASSLMSDEQY
TRBJ2-1 | TRBV4-1 | ASSQGGTGYNEQF
TRBJ2-2 | TRBV11-2 | ASSLRDRAIAELF
TRBJ2-7 | TRBV28 | ASSQPPGTGVTEQY
TRBJ2-1 | TRBV6-5 | ASSYGLLYNEQF
TRBJ1-4 | TRBV7-9 | ASVGDRDEKLF
TRBJ2-5 | TRBV4-1 | ASSQDFWETQY
TRBJ1-4 | TRBV18 | ASSRTATNEKLF
TRBJ1-1 | TRBV5-4 | ASSPRNTEAF
TRBJ2-7 | TRBV28 | ASSSSSGGSYEQY
TRBJ1-3 | TRBV12-5 | ASGFSNTIY
TRBJ2-7 | TRBV5-1 | ASSPGQGAAYEQY
TRBJ1-6 | TRBV6-5 | ASSRTGGNSPLH
TRBJ1-2 | TRBV7-5 | VRSRPVTSFGYT
TRBJ1-2 | TRBV19 | ASSPPRRTGANYGYT
TRBJ2-2 | TRBV7-7 | ASRPRGDTGELF
TRBJ2-5 | TRBV6-5 | ASSYTYAPGETQY
TRBJ1-3 | TRBV5-6 | ASSRSGTGGNTIY
TRBJ1-1 | TRBV6-5 | ASSYGSTEAF
TRBJ2-5 | TRBV5-1 | ASSTTTGYEGTQY
TRBJ2-2 | TRBV6-5 | ASSYRGAGSRELF
TRBJ2-7 | TRBV7-3 | ASSLTGPTSYEQY
TRBJ2-7 | TRBV5-4 | ASSLVGGYEQY
TRBJ1-1 | TRBV6-1 | ASSVTGANTEAF
TRBJ1-1 | TRBV10-3 | AISPGRTEAF
TRBJ1-2 | TRBV11-2 | ASSSGRNYGYT
TRBJ2-3 | TRBV2 | ARRGRGVGTDTQY
TRBJ2-1 | TRBV4-1 | ASSQDWPGTSGYNEQF
TRBJ1-3 | TRBV19 | ASNIGNTIY
TRBJ2-7 | TRBV5-5 | ASSSDREKMSYEQY
TRBJ1-5 | TRBV7-2 | ASSLERGPKPQH
TRBJ2-3 | TRBV7-6 | ASSLAGEREMSTDTQY
TRBJ2-7 | TRBV9 | ASSVGFGGRAYEQY